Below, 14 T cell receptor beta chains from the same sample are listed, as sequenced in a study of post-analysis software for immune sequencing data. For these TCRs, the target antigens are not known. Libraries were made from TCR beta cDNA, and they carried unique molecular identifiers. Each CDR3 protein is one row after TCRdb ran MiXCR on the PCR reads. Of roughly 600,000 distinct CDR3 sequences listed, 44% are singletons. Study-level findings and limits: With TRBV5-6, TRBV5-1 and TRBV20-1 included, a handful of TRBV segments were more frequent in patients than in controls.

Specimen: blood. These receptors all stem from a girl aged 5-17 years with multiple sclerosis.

CDR3 amino acids: CASSSIQGPYGYTF. The CDR3 DNA is TGTGCCAGCAGCTCAATTCAGGGGCCTTATGGCTACACCTTC. J is TRBJ1-2 and V is TRBV11-2; D may be TRBD1 (6 bases). The V gene lost 4 bases and the J gene lost 5 bases, with 14 bases spanning the gap. Germline V gene sequence: CDR1 SGHAT, CDR2 FQNNGV. The CDR3 runs to 14 residues.

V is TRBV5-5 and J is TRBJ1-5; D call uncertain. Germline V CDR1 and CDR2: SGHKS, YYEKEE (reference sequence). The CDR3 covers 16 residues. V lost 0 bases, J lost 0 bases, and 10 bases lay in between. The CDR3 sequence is CASSLAGRNSNQPQHF. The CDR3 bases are TGTGCCAGCAGCTTGGCAGGCAGGAATAGCAATCAGCCCCAGCATTTT.

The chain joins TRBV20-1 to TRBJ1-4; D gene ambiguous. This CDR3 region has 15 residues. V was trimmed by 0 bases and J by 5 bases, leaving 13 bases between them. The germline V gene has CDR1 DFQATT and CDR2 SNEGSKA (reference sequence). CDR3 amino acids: CSARDKGRTNEKLFF. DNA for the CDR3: TGCAGTGCTAGAGATAAGGGCAGAACGAATGAAAAACTGTTTTTT.

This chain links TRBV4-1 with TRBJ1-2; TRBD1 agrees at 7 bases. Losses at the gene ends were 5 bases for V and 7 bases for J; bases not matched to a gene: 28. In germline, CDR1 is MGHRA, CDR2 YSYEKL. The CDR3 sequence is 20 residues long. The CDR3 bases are TGCGCCAGCAGCTTCCCCCGGGCGGGACAGCCTAGTCTTAACTCGGCTGGCTACACCTTC. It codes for CASSFPRAGQPSLNSAGYTF.

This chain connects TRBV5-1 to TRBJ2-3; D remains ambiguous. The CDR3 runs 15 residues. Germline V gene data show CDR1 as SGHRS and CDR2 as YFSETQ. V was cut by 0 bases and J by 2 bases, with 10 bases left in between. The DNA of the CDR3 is TGCGCCAGCAGCTTGGATCGTGGTATCACAGATACGCAGTATTTT. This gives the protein CASSLDRGITDTQYF.

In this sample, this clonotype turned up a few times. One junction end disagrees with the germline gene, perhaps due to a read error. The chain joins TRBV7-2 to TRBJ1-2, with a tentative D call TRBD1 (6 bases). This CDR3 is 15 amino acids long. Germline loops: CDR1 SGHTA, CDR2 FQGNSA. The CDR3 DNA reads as TGCGCCAGCAGCTTGGCGGGGGGCGCGAACTATGGCTACACCTTC. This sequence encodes CASSLAGGANYGYTF. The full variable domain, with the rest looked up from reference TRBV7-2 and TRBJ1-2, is GAGVSQSPSNKVTEKGKDVELRCDPISGHTALYWYRQSLGQGLEFLIYFQGNSAPDKSGLPSDRFSAERTGGSVSTLTIQRTQQEDSAVYLCASSLAGGANYGYTFGSGTRLTVV.

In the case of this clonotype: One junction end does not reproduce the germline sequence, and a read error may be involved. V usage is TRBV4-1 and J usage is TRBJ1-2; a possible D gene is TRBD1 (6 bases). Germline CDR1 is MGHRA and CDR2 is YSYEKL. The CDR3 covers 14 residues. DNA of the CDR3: TGCGCCAGCAGCCAAGTCGGGACATCCGATGGCCACACCTTC. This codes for CASSQVGTSDGHTF.

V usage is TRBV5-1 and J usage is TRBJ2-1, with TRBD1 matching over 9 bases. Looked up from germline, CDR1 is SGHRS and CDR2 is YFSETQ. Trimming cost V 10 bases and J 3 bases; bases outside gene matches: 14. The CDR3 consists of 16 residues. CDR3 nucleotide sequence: TGCGCCGGCATCTCATCCGGGACAGGGAACTACAATGAGCAGTTCTTC. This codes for CAGISSGTGNYNEQFF.

CDR3 sequence: CASTPRGGLTEAFF. CDR3 in DNA: TGTGCCAGCACCCCTCGGGGGGGTCTCACTGAAGCTTTCTTT. The chain recombines TRBV28 with TRBJ1-1; tentative D call: TRBD1 (5 bases). V was trimmed by 7 bases and J by 4 bases, leaving 16 bases between them. This CDR3 is 14 amino acids long. Per the germline V gene, CDR1 is MDHEN and CDR2 is SYDVKM. Complete variable domain (other parts from reference TRBV28 and TRBJ1-1): DVKVTQSSRYLVKRTGEKVFLECVQDMDHENMFWYRQDPGLGLRLIYFSYDVKMKEKGDIPEGYSVSREKKERFSLILESASTNQTSMYLCASTPRGGLTEAFFGQGTRLTVV.

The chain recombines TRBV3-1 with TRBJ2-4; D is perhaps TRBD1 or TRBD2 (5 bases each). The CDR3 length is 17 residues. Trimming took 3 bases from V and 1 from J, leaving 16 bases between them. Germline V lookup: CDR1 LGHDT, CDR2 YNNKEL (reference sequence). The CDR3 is CASSQMSRGLAKNIQYF. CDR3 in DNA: TGTGCCAGCAGCCAGATGTCACGGGGCTTGGCCAAAAACATTCAGTACTTC.

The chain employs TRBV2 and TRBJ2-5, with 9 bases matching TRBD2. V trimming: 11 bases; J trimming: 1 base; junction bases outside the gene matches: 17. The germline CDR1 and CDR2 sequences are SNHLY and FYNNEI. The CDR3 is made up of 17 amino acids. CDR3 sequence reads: CAEGDGASGDFQETQYF. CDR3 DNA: TGTGCCGAGGGGGACGGGGCTAGCGGGGATTTCCAAGAGACCCAGTACTTC.

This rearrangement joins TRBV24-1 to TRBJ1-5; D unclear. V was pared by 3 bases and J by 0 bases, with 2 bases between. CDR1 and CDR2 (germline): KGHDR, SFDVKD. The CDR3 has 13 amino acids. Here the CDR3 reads CATSDNSNQPQHF. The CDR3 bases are TGTGCCACCAGTGATAATAGCAATCAGCCCCAGCATTTT.

For the CDR3, the DNA is TGCAGTGCGGGGGGTGGCAGGGCCCCGCCGAATGAGAAAAACACTCAGTACTTC. Protein: CSAGGGRAPPNEKNTQYF. V is TRBV20-1 and J is TRBJ2-7; tentative D call: TRBD2 (6 bases). The CDR3 length is 18 residues. In germline, CDR1 is DFQATT, CDR2 SNEGSKA (reference sequence). V lost 6 bases and J 10 bases, leaving 37 bases between the germline ends.

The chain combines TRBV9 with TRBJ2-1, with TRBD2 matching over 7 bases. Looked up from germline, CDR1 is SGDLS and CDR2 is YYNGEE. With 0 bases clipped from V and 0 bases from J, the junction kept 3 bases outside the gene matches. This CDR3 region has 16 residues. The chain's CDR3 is CASSVVGGSSYNEQFF. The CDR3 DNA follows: TGTGCCAGCAGCGTAGTGGGCGGGAGCTCCTACAATGAGCAGTTCTTC.